What follows describes a single T cell receptor beta chain. Its specificity is not known. The CDR3 spans 13 residues. Germline trimming cut 7 bases from V and 4 bases from J; bases unmatched to any gene: 5. The V gene's germline CDR1 is MDHEN and CDR2 SYDVKM. This entry belongs to a study of T cells after yellow fever vaccination. Study overall: Fractions low in cell number were prepared with SMART-Seq v4 Ultra Low Input.

The 5'RACE template-switching step produced TCR cDNA and added a universal primer site and UMIs. TCRdb itself ran the 5' RACE reads through MiXCR, one entry per CDR3 protein. This table holds 300,000 to 400,000 distinct CDR3 sequences, about 10% found once. Study-level points and caveats: Abundant bulk-derived clonotypes could contaminate FACS-sorted repertoires. Most clones from primary vaccination were detected again post-booster (about 95% CD4, around 90% CD8).

The chain links TRBV28 to TRBJ2-7; TRBD2 matches at 9 bases. This TCR was recovered from a young man who received the YFV17D yellow fever vaccine. Source: CD4+ T cells sorted from PBMCs, taken 45 days after the yellow fever booster vaccination. The chain's CDR3 is CASTAGGRYEQYF. The CDR3 bases are TGTGCCAGCACGGCGGGGGGGCGTTACGAGCAGTACTTC. Full variable domain (outside the CDR3, taken from reference TRBV28 and TRBJ2-7): DVKVTQSSRYLVKRTGEKVFLECVQDMDHENMFWYRQDPGLGLRLIYFSYDVKMKEKGDIPEGYSVSREKKERFSLILESASTNQTSMYLCASTAGGRYEQYFGPGTRLTVT.